A single sample gave rise to the 5 T cell receptor beta chains below, sequenced in a study of OX40 agonist ivuxolimab in advanced cancers. TCRdb keeps only in-frame clones here, not all; method: immunoSEQ multiplex PCR. The sample holds 77,000 or so clones; around 80% are singletons and the top ten take around 5%. Sequenced material: CD4+ or CD8+ T cells sorted from blood, taken in a trial of the OX40 agonist ivuxolimab. The receptors shown here come from an adult with an advanced solid tumor such as melanoma, head and neck, liver or kidney cancer.

V is TRBV21-1 and J is TRBJ1-3; the tabulated D call, TRBD1, remains unverified against the DNA. TRBV21-1 is given as a pseudogene. This CDR3 contains 16 residues. The CDR3 spells CASSKKGCRVRNTIYF. DNA of the CDR3: TGTGCCAGCAGCAAAAAAGGGTGCAGGGTTAGGAACACCATATATTTT.

The chain recombines TRBV7-2 with TRBJ1-1; 8 bases are a match to TRBD1. CDR1 and CDR2 (germline): SGHTA, FQGNSA. V was pared by 10 bases and J by 4 bases, with 8 bases of the junction left unmatched. This CDR3 is built from 13 residues. CDR3 protein: CAILGQGGTEAFF. In DNA, the CDR3 is TGTGCCATCCTTGGACAGGGCGGCACTGAAGCTTTCTTT. Variable domain in full (rest from reference TRBV7-2 and TRBJ1-1): GAGVSQSPSNKVTEKGKDVELRCDPISGHTALYWYRQSLGQGLEFLIYFQGNSAPDKSGLPSDRFSAERTGGSVSTLTIQRTQQEDSAVYLCAILGQGGTEAFFGQGTRLTVV.

Only one count was recorded for this clone. The chain is built from TRBV7-2 and TRBJ1-3, with D perhaps TRBD1 (6 bases). CDR3 length: 16 amino acids. V lost 3 bases and J lost 1, with 13 bases in between. Germline CDR1 is SGHTA and CDR2 is FQGNSA. CDR3 coding DNA: TGTGCCAGCAGCTTCGCTCAGGGGTGGTCTGGAAACACCATATATTTT. As protein: CASSFAQGWSGNTIYF.

This clone was found a few times. The chain carries TRBV2 and TRBJ1-5, with D possibly TRBD1 on 6 matching bases. The germline CDR1 and CDR2 sequences are SNHLY and FYNNEI. The CDR3 consists of 15 residues. Trimming pared 6 bases from V and 0 bases from J, leaving 12 bases between. DNA for the CDR3: TGTGCCAGCAGAACCGGGACAAATAGCAATCAGCCCCAGCATTTT. Translation: CASRTGTNSNQPQHF.

The J gene is TRBJ1-4, the V gene TRBV7-9, with D maybe TRBD1 (5 bases). CDR1 and CDR2 (germline): SEHNR, FQNEAQ (reference sequence). The CDR3 covers 15 residues. The V end lost 0 bases, the J end lost 7 bases, and 12 bases lay between the germline ends. The CDR3 spells CASSLAYSRVEKLFF. The CDR3 DNA follows: TGTGCCAGCAGCTTAGCCTATTCCAGGGTTGAAAAACTGTTTTTT.